The 21 T cell receptor beta chains presented below share a single source sample, sequenced in a study of shared clonotypes between healthy human individuals. Assay: immunoSEQ multiplex PCR; the TCRdb copy retains only in-frame clones and omits some. The profile shows around 510,000 clones, about 96% of them singletons. The sample consisted of naive CD4+ T cells sorted from blood. Subset noted: CD45RA+ positively selected. The receptor source for this set is a woman younger than 45 in good health.

The chain employs TRBV9 and TRBJ1-4; D possibly corresponds to TRBD1 (5 bases). This CDR3 contains 15 residues. In germline, CDR1 is SGDLS, CDR2 YYNGEE. Between the trimmed V and J ends, which lost 2 bases and 4 bases, there was a span of 12 bases. DNA of the CDR3: TGTGCCAGCAGCGTGGGTGTGAGGGGTAATGAAAAACTGTTTTTT. Residues: CASSVGVRGNEKLFF. Using reference TRBV9 and TRBJ1-4 for the parts outside the CDR3, the full variable domain is DSGVTQTPKHLITATGQRVTLRCSPRSGDLSVYWYQQSLDQGLQFLIQYYNGEERAKGNILERFSAQQFPDLHSELNLSSLELGDSALYFCASSVGVRGNEKLFFGSGTQLSVL.

This rearrangement joins TRBV7-9 to TRBJ2-5, with D perhaps TRBD2 (6 bases). CDR3 length: 15 amino acids. Germline V gives CDR1 SEHNR, CDR2 FQNEAQ (reference sequence). The V gene lost 1 base and the J gene lost 5 bases, with 14 bases spanning the gap. The CDR3 sequence is CASSLGARGVETQYF. CDR3 nucleotide sequence: TGTGCCAGCAGCTTAGGCGCCCGCGGGGTGGAGACCCAGTACTTC.

The genes are TRBV5-1 and TRBJ2-7; D is unclear. Trimming pared 0 bases from V and 0 bases from J, leaving 10 bases between. Germline loops: CDR1 SGHRS, CDR2 YFSETQ. This CDR3 has 15 residues. The CDR3 loop is CASSLVLGFSYEQYF. The CDR3 DNA reads as TGCGCCAGCAGCTTGGTATTGGGTTTCTCCTACGAGCAGTACTTC.

J is TRBJ2-2 and V is TRBV6-1, with TRBD2 identical over 7 bases. Germline-derived CDR1 and CDR2 are MNHNS and SASEGT. This CDR3 is built from 16 residues. The V gene end was trimmed by 3 bases and the J gene end by 5 bases; junction bases not matched to a gene: 9. The CDR3 region is CASSEEAGVWTGELFF. In nucleotides, the CDR3 is TGTGCCAGCAGTGAGGAGGCGGGAGTCTGGACCGGGGAGCTGTTTTTT.

The chain has TRBV19 and TRBJ2-7; D gene unclear. The germline gives CDR1 LNHDA, CDR2 SQIVND (reference sequence). CDR3 length equals 14 residues. V lost 6 bases and J lost 2, with 14 bases in between. The CDR3 bases are TGTGCCAGTAGCAAGTATGACAAGACCTACGAGCAGTACTTC. It is translated as CASSKYDKTYEQYF.

This chain uses TRBV4-2 with TRBJ2-1; D remains unclear. Looked up from germline, CDR1 is LGHNA and CDR2 is YNFKEQ. The CDR3 runs 13 residues. Trimming took 0 bases from V and 8 from J, leaving 8 bases between them. The CDR3 DNA reads as TGTGCCAGCAGCCAAGAAATTAGGGATGAGCAGTTCTTC. Translating it yields CASSQEIRDEQFF.

This clone was counted between two and nine times. The V and J genes are TRBV7-9 and TRBJ1-1; no reliable D call. This CDR3 has 13 amino acids. Trimming took 1 base from V and 3 from J, leaving 6 bases between them. Germline CDR1 is SEHNR and CDR2 is FQNEAQ (reference sequence). Here the CDR3 reads CASSLGLDTEAFF. Written as DNA, the CDR3 is TGTGCCAGCAGCTTAGGGCTGGACACTGAAGCTTTCTTT.

The CDR3 DNA is TGTGCCAGCAGTTTATTGCTAGCGGGCTACGAGCAGTACTTC. This encodes CASSLLLAGYEQYF. The chain employs TRBV28 and TRBJ2-7; 8 bases match TRBD2. This CDR3 contains 14 residues. Germline CDR1 reads MDHEN; CDR2 reads SYDVKM. Trimming at V came to 1 base and at J to 3 bases, leaving 2 bases not matched to a gene.

This chain uses TRBV28 with TRBJ1-1; 7 bases agree with TRBD1. In germline, CDR1 is MDHEN, CDR2 SYDVKM. V shed 6 bases and J 4 bases; nucleotides not matched to a gene: 11. This CDR3 is 15 amino acids long. In DNA, the CDR3 is TGTGCCAGCAGCCCCGGACAGGTTTATTCCACTGAAGCTTTCTTT. It encodes CASSPGQVYSTEAFF.

CDR3 nucleotide sequence: TGTGCCAGCAGCCAGAGGCTGAACACTGAAGCTTTCTTT. Its translation is CASSQRLNTEAFF. The chain joins TRBV28 to TRBJ1-1; D unresolved. Germline V gene data show CDR1 as MDHEN and CDR2 as SYDVKM. V was shortened by 6 bases and J by 0 bases, with 8 bases between the two germline ends. The length of the CDR3 is 13 residues.

The genes are TRBV7-9 and TRBJ1-5; D gene unclear. Germline-derived CDR1 and CDR2 are SEHNR and FQNEAQ (reference sequence). The CDR3 has 14 amino acids. Trimming pared 3 bases from V and 3 bases from J, leaving 9 bases between. The CDR3 loop is CASSFDGPNQPQHF. CDR3 sequence (DNA): TGTGCCAGCAGCTTCGACGGGCCCAATCAGCCCCAGCATTTT.

The chain couples TRBV28 to TRBJ2-5; D call uncertain. Germline CDR1 MDHEN, CDR2 SYDVKM. V lost 8 bases, J lost 4 bases, and 5 bases lay in between. This CDR3 is built from 10 residues. The CDR3 bases are TGTGCCAGCGCTGGAGAGACCCAGTACTTC. Its protein is CASAGETQYF.

The V and J genes are TRBV6-5 and TRBJ1-1, with 9 nucleotides matching TRBD1. The CDR3 length is 13 residues. In germline, CDR1 is MNHEY, CDR2 SVGAGI. Germline trimming cut 5 bases from V and 9 bases from J; bases unmatched to any gene: 7. The CDR3 protein is CASSIGQGMKAFF. The CDR3 DNA reads TGTGCCAGCAGTATAGGACAGGGGATGAAAGCTTTCTTT.

The rearrangement links TRBV19 to TRBJ1-3; the D is unclear. Germline V lookup: CDR1 LNHDA, CDR2 SQIVND (reference sequence). V dropped 2 bases and J dropped 2 bases, with 1 base sitting between them. This CDR3 comprises 12 residues. Written as DNA, the CDR3 is TGTGCCAGTAGTATACCTGGAAACACCATATATTTT. Its translation is CASSIPGNTIYF.

This clone has a single count. The rearrangement links TRBV27 to TRBJ2-1, with D possibly being TRBD2 (6 bases). Germline V lookup: CDR1 MNHEY, CDR2 SMNVEV (reference sequence). The V gene lost 7 bases and the J gene lost 2 bases, with 18 bases spanning the gap. There are 16 residues in the CDR3. CDR3 nucleotide sequence: TGTGCCAGCAACCCACTCGGCGGGGCAACCTACAATGAGCAGTTCTTC. Translation gives CASNPLGGATYNEQFF.

This clone was seen just once. The genes are TRBV4-2 and TRBJ2-3; the match to TRBD2 covers 8 bases. Per germline, CDR1 LGHNA and CDR2 YNFKEQ. The CDR3 consists of 17 residues. The trim removed 1 base at V and 1 base at J, leaving 7 bases unmatched. CDR3 residues: CASSQVQREFGTDTQYF. The DNA of the CDR3 is TGTGCCAGCAGCCAAGTCCAGCGGGAGTTCGGCACAGATACGCAGTATTTT.

The chain is built from TRBV7-9 and TRBJ2-1, with D unclear. Trimming cost V 1 base and J 0 bases, with 7 bases left between them. The CDR3 runs 15 residues. Germline V gene data show CDR1 as SEHNR and CDR2 as FQNEAQ (reference sequence). The CDR3 region has the DNA TGTGCCAGCAGCTTAGGGCGCGGCTCCTACAATGAGCAGTTCTTC. Its protein is CASSLGRGSYNEQFF.

The chain links TRBV5-4 to TRBJ2-2; D may be TRBD2 (5 bases). Germline V gene data show CDR1 as SGHNT and CDR2 as YYREEE (reference sequence). Trimming took off 0 bases at V and 4 bases at J, with 16 bases between the two ends. The CDR3 length is 17 residues. The CDR3 loop is CASSLARWESGTGELFF. The DNA for the CDR3 is TGTGCCAGCAGCTTGGCCAGGTGGGAGTCGGGCACCGGGGAGCTGTTTTTT.

This clone was observed once. The rearrangement links TRBV6-5 to TRBJ2-5; either TRBD1 or TRBD2 may supply D (5 bases each). The J call is uncertain, as TRBJ2-7 better fits the DNA end. The CDR3 loop spans 14 amino acids. The germline V gene encodes CDR1 MNHEY and CDR2 SVGAGI. The CDR3 here is CASSYGQGDYEQYF. The CDR3 coding sequence is TGTGCCAGCAGTTACGGGCAGGGAGACTACGAGCAGTACTTC.

The chain is built from TRBV5-4 and TRBJ1-1; 7 nucleotides match TRBD1. The V segment lost 1 base and the J segment 4 bases; nucleotides outside the gene matches: 1. Germline V gives CDR1 SGHNT, CDR2 YYREEE (reference sequence). This CDR3 spans 13 amino acids. CDR3 region: CASSLSGGTEAFF. The CDR3, as DNA: TGTGCCAGCAGCTTGTCAGGGGGCACTGAAGCTTTCTTT.

The rearrangement joins TRBV6-1 to TRBJ1-2; D not resolved. CDR1 MNHNS and CDR2 SASEGT come from the germline V gene. The CDR3 spans 13 residues. V dropped 2 bases and J dropped 2 bases, with 6 bases sitting between them. CDR3 sequence (DNA): TGTGCCAGCAGTGAATATGGAAACTATGGCTACACCTTC. Translation: CASSEYGNYGYTF.